The clone carrying this TCR beta chain was seen repeatedly, ten times or more. Its antigen is currently unknown. cDNA molecules, individually, were tagged with unique molecular identifiers. Each CDR3 protein is one row after TCRdb ran MiXCR on the 5' RACE reads. The top ten clones hold 7% to 8.5% of a sample with about 19,000 distinct CDR3 sequences, approximately 4.1% of them seen once. Trimming took 1 base from V and 0 from J, leaving 4 bases between them. The CDR3 totals 14 residues. CDR1 and CDR2 (germline): MDHEN, SYDVKM. These data belong to a study of early T cells in non-severe SARS-CoV-2 infection. Study overall: Unpaired chains resulted from sequencing bulk RNA of unsorted whole blood.

Regarding the study as a whole: In VDJdb matching, anti-spike CD8 responses were favored while private and CD4 specificities went missing.

This clonotype was obtained from an adult who was a healthcare worker with PCR-confirmed SARS-CoV-2 infection or an uninfected control (not recorded which). Material: whole blood. V gene TRBV28 combines with J gene TRBJ1-5, with D unresolved. The DNA for the CDR3 is TGTGCCAGCAGTTTATATTATAGCAATCAGCCCCAGCATTTT. Its protein is CASSLYYSNQPQHF. Full variable domain (rest looked up from reference TRBV28 and TRBJ1-5): DVKVTQSSRYLVKRTGEKVFLECVQDMDHENMFWYRQDPGLGLRLIYFSYDVKMKEKGDIPEGYSVSREKKERFSLILESASTNQTSMYLCASSLYYSNQPQHFGDGTRLSIL.